The TCR beta chain under discussion was sequenced for a study of CD8 T cells in Susac syndrome. CD8+ and CD4+ blood T cells underwent TCR beta sequencing. The control group consisted of healthy donors matched for age and sex. The authors negatively isolated CD8+ and CD4+ T cells and FACS-enriched TEMRA cells. V dropped 3 bases and J dropped 6 bases, with 15 bases sitting between them. The germline CDR1 and CDR2 sequences are MNHEY and SMNVEV (reference sequence). This CDR3 comprises 15 residues. The RNA input was about 0.5 to 1 ug, and it was reverse transcribed with random hexamers. Multiplex immunoSEQ PCR targeted 54 Vbeta and 13 Jbeta TCR beta segments. TCRdb recomputed calls from the immunoSEQ multiplex PCR reads with MiXCR, one row per CDR3 protein. The repertoire holds 180,000 or so distinct CDR3 sequences, with approximately 94% as singletons.

The J gene is TRBJ1-5, the V gene TRBV27; no definite D call. The sample taken for sequencing was CD4+ T cells from PBMCs. The clonotype was recovered from a human donor in good health. The CDR3 spells CASSFRRDPSQPQHF. CDR3 bases: TGTGCCAGCAGTTTTAGGCGCGACCCAAGTCAGCCCCAGCATTTT.